This T cell receptor beta chain is drawn from a study of OX40 agonist ivuxolimab in advanced cancers. As for the study in general: An agonistic human IgG2 monoclonal antibody against OX40 (CD134) was given. Patients receiving dose escalation had hepatocellular carcinoma, melanoma, renal cell or head and neck cancer.

This CDR3 comprises 12 residues. Trimming shortened V by 9 bases and J by 0 bases, and 7 bases separated the two germline ends. Method: immunoSEQ multiplex PCR; TCRdb's copy keeps in-frame clones and lacks some. The top ten hold approximately 0.38% of the sample, which has tens of thousands of clones, more than 75% seen once. This TCR was recovered from an adult with an advanced solid tumor such as melanoma, head and neck, liver or kidney cancer. V gene TRBV23-1 combines with J gene TRBJ2-3; no clear D. TRBV23-1 is recorded as an ORF, its role being uncertain. The material was CD4+ or CD8+ T cells sorted from blood, obtained in a trial of the OX40 agonist ivuxolimab. CDR3 nucleotides: TGCGCCAGTTCGGCGAGCACAGATACGCAGTATTTT. Translating gives CASSASTDTQYF.